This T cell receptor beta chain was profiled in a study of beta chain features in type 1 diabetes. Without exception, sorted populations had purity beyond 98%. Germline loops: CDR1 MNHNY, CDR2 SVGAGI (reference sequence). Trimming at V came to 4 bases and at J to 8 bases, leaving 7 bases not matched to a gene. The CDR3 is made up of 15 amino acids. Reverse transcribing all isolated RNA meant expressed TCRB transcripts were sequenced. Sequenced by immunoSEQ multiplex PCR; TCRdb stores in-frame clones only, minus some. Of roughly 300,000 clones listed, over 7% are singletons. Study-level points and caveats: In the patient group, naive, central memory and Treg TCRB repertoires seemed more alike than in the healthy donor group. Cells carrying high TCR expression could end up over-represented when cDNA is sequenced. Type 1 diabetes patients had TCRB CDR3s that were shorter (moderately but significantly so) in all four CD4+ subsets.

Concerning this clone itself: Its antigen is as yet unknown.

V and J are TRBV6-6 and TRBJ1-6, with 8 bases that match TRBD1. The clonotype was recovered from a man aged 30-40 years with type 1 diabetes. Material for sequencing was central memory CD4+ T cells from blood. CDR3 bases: TGTGCCAGCAGTTCCTCAGGGGGCGCGGATTCACCCCTCCACTTT. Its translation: CASSSSGGADSPLHF.